The 24 T cell receptor beta chains reported below all come from one sample, sequenced in a study of shared clonotypes between healthy human individuals. Naive CD8 isolation took CD45RO-negative cells positively selected for CCR7 and excluded terminally differentiated effector memory CD45RA+ cells. Profiling relied on immunoSEQ multiplex PCR, and the TCRdb table lists in-frame clones only, not all of them. The sample holds almost 700,000 clones; around 92% are singletons and the top ten take 24%. What was sequenced was naive CD8+ T cells sorted from blood. The receptors were sampled from a man aged 25 to 40 in good health.

The chain recombines TRBV13 with TRBJ1-1; TRBD1 agrees at 11 bases. With 4 bases clipped from V and 3 bases from J, the junction kept 1 base outside the gene matches. CDR3 length: 14 residues. Germline V gene lookup returns CDR1 PRHDT and CDR2 FYEKMQ (reference sequence). This chain's CDR3 is CASSSGQGDTEAFF. The CDR3, as DNA: TGTGCCAGCAGCTCGGGACAGGGGGACACTGAAGCTTTCTTT.

The gene calls are TRBV4-1 and TRBJ1-1; D is ambiguous. This CDR3 is built from 14 residues. Trimming removed 4 bases at V and 0 bases at J, with 9 bases between. Germline V lookup: CDR1 MGHRA, CDR2 YSYEKL. CDR3 DNA: TGCGCCAGCAGCCCCCATTTGATGAACACTGAAGCTTTCTTT. This gives the protein CASSPHLMNTEAFF.

V and J are TRBV29-1 and TRBJ2-7, with 13 bases lining up with TRBD2. Per the germline V gene, CDR1 is SQVTM and CDR2 is ANQGSEA. The CDR3 extends over 16 amino acids. V dropped 7 bases and J dropped 2; count of bases not matched to a gene: 11. CDR3 nucleotides: TGCAGCGCCCTCGGACTAGCGGGAGCTCAGGCCTACGAGCAGTACTTC. Encoded protein: CSALGLAGAQAYEQYF.

V and J are TRBV7-9 and TRBJ2-7; D is unresolved. Trimming removed 1 base from V and 2 bases from J, with 6 bases in between. Germline CDR1 is SEHNR and CDR2 is FQNEAQ (reference sequence). The CDR3 runs to 13 residues. The CDR3 bases are TGTGCCAGCAGCTTAGACTTCGCCTACGAGCAGTACTTC. Encoded protein: CASSLDFAYEQYF.

The chain recombines TRBV7-6 with TRBJ2-1; D is possibly TRBD1 or TRBD2 (5 bases each). Germline CDR1 is SGHVS and CDR2 is FNYEAQ. There are 14 residues in the CDR3. Trimming took off 1 base at V and 12 bases at J, with 16 bases between the two ends. The CDR3: CASSLDVGRTGQFF. CDR3 sequence (DNA): TGTGCCAGCAGCTTAGACGTGGGACGTACTGGGCAGTTCTTC.

The chain links TRBV19 to TRBJ2-7; unclear D gene. The CDR3 contains 11 residues. Per the germline V gene, CDR1 is LNHDA and CDR2 is SQIVND (reference sequence). The V and J ends lost 6 bases and 6 bases respectively, with 9 bases between them. CDR3 amino acids: CASSPGVEQYF. Here the CDR3 DNA reads TGTGCCAGTAGCCCCGGTGTCGAGCAGTACTTC. Combining the CDR3 with reference TRBV19 and TRBJ2-7 gives the whole variable domain DGGITQSPKYLFRKEGQNVTLSCEQNLNHDAMYWYRQDPGQGLRLIYYSQIVNDFQKGDIAEGYSVSREKKESFPLTVTSAQKNPTAFYLCASSPGVEQYFGPGTRLTVT.

This clone occurred a few times. This rearrangement joins TRBV6-1 to TRBJ2-7; a possible D gene is TRBD2 (5 bases). Germline V gene lookup returns CDR1 MNHNS and CDR2 SASEGT. This CDR3 is built from 16 residues. V lost 0 bases and J 0 bases, leaving 12 bases between the germline ends. CDR3 loop: CASSEAAAAYSYEQYF. The CDR3, as DNA: TGTGCCAGCAGTGAAGCCGCAGCGGCATACTCCTACGAGCAGTACTTC.

J is TRBJ1-5 and V is TRBV28; a weak D match, TRBD1 (5 bases). CDR1 and CDR2 (germline): MDHEN, SYDVKM. There are 12 residues in the CDR3. Trimming left V 5 bases short and J 5 bases short, with 7 bases between. CDR3 protein: CASSRGYQPQHF. The CDR3 bases are TGTGCCAGCAGTCGGGGGTATCAGCCCCAGCATTTT.

The J gene is TRBJ1-4, the V gene TRBV2, with no clear D. The length of the CDR3 is 18 residues. V was clipped by 1 base and J by 0 bases, with 15 bases between them. Per germline, CDR1 SNHLY and CDR2 FYNNEI. The CDR3 nucleotides are TGTGCCAGCAGTGAAGAGATTGGGCGCATCGCAACTAATGAAAAACTGTTTTTT. It codes for CASSEEIGRIATNEKLFF.

V usage is TRBV7-8 and J usage is TRBJ2-3, with 8 bases fitting TRBD1. J was trimmed by 5 bases and V by 6 bases; bases with no gene match: 13. Germline V lookup: CDR1 SGHVS, CDR2 FQNEAQ. This CDR3 comprises 16 residues. The CDR3 DNA reads TGTGCCAGCAGTTTACGCCAAGGCAGGGGGCAAGATACGCAGTATTTT. This translates into CASSLRQGRGQDTQYF.

To note about this clone: At one end, the junction sequence differs from germline, possibly due to a read error. The chain couples TRBV7-7 to TRBJ2-5; D is uncertain. There are 13 residues in the CDR3. Germline V lookup: CDR1 SSHAT, CDR2 FNYEAQ (reference sequence). The CDR3 nucleotides read TGTGCTAGCAGCTTAGAGTTCCAAGAGACCCAGTACTTC. Amino acid sequence: CASSLEFQETQYF. Full variable domain (rest looked up from reference TRBV7-7 and TRBJ2-5): GAGVSQSPRYKVTKRGQDVTLRCDPISSHATLYWYQQALGQGPEFLTYFNYEAQPDKSGLPSDRFSAERPEGSISTLTIQRTEQRDSAMYRCASSLEFQETQYFGPGTRLLVL.

A word on this clone: The sample has other DNA sequences that encode this CDR3 too. This rearrangement joins TRBV27 to TRBJ1-1; D is unclear. Germline assignment: CDR1 MNHEY and CDR2 SMNVEV (reference sequence). V was clipped by 2 bases and J by 0 bases, with 10 bases between them. The CDR3 totals 15 residues. CDR3 protein: CASSLLPEMNTEAFF. CDR3 bases: TGTGCCAGCAGTTTACTCCCGGAAATGAACACTGAAGCTTTCTTT.

J is TRBJ1-1 and V is TRBV4-3, with D unclear. Trimming stripped 1 base from V and 3 bases from J, with 3 bases between. Germline CDR1 LGHNA, CDR2 YSLEER. The CDR3 extends over 12 amino acids. The CDR3 DNA reads TGCGCCAGCAGCCAAGGCTACACTGAAGCTTTCTTT. Its protein product is CASSQGYTEAFF.

DNA of the CDR3: TGCGCCAGCAGCTTCATATCTAGCGATCGGGACGAGCAGTACTTC. Its protein is CASSFISSDRDEQYF. The chain uses TRBV5-1 and TRBJ2-7, with D possibly matching TRBD2 (6 bases). Trimming removed 2 bases at V and 5 bases at J, with 17 bases between. The CDR3 extends over 15 amino acids. Germline V gene sequence: CDR1 SGHRS, CDR2 YFSETQ.

The chain joins TRBV9 to TRBJ1-4; no definite D call. The ends were cut back, 4 bases at V and 8 bases at J, with 12 bases in the middle. The CDR3 contains 13 residues. Germline-derived CDR1 and CDR2 are SGDLS and YYNGEE. The DNA of the CDR3 is TGTGCCAGCAGCTCTCCTCCTGGGGAAAAACTGTTTTTT. This codes for CASSSPPGEKLFF.

The rearrangement joins TRBV5-4 to TRBJ2-7; 9 positions agree with TRBD1. CDR1 is SGHNT, CDR2 YYREEE, per germline (reference sequence). CDR3 size: 16 residues. V trimming: 0 bases; J trimming: 4 bases; junction bases outside the gene matches: 8. CDR3 in DNA: TGTGCCAGCAGCTTGGCCCTGGTAGGACAGGGGTACGAGCAGTACTTC. Its translation: CASSLALVGQGYEQYF.

This chain links TRBV27 with TRBJ1-6, with unresolved D. The CDR3 spans 12 residues. The germline V gene has CDR1 MNHEY and CDR2 SMNVEV (reference sequence). V lost 4 bases and J 2 bases, leaving 0 bases between the germline ends. This CDR3 reads CASSSYNSPLHF. The CDR3 DNA is TGTGCCAGCAGTTCCTATAATTCACCCCTCCACTTT.

The table lists this clone with a count of one. The genes are TRBV10-3 and TRBJ2-4; D remains ambiguous. This CDR3 spans 19 amino acids. The V and J ends lost 1 base and 0 bases respectively, with 19 bases between them. From germline, CDR1 is ENHRY and CDR2 SYGVKD. CDR3 sequence: CAISEFREFDPLAKNIQYF. In DNA, the CDR3 is TGTGCCATCAGTGAGTTTCGCGAGTTCGACCCTTTAGCCAAAAACATTCAGTACTTC.

The chain couples TRBV7-6 to TRBJ2-3; 8 bases match TRBD1. The CDR3 consists of 19 residues. The V gene's germline CDR1 is SGHVS and CDR2 FNYEAQ. V lost 5 bases and J lost 0; bases outside the gene matches: 16. The CDR3 loop reads CASSLRQGWGDSSTDTQYF. As DNA, the CDR3 is TGTGCCAGCAGCCTGAGACAGGGGTGGGGAGACTCTAGCACAGATACGCAGTATTTT.

V gene TRBV27 combines with J gene TRBJ1-4; TRBD1 aligns across 7 bases. The germline gives CDR1 MNHEY, CDR2 SMNVEV (reference sequence). CDR3 length: 14 residues. V lost 8 bases and J lost 2; bases outside the gene matches: 5. DNA of the CDR3: TGTGCCAGCCGACAGGGTTCCACTAATGAAAAACTGTTTTTT. Translating it yields CASRQGSTNEKLFF.

The chain has TRBV5-6 and TRBJ2-5; D possibly corresponds to TRBD1 (6 bases). Germline V gene lookup returns CDR1 SGHDT and CDR2 YYEEEE. The V and J ends lost 4 bases and 7 bases respectively, with 17 bases between them. CDR3 length: 14 amino acids. CDR3 nucleotide sequence: TGTGCCAGCAGCGATGACAGGTCCGTACGGACCCAGTACTTC. Amino acid sequence: CASSDDRSVRTQYF.

The rearrangement links TRBV6-1 to TRBJ1-4; 7 bases line up with TRBD1. Unmatched junction bases numbered 14, after V lost 4 bases and J lost 3 bases. Germline V gene lookup returns CDR1 MNHNS and CDR2 SASEGT. This CDR3 region has 18 residues. In nucleotides, the CDR3 is TGTGCCAGCAGTGGGCGACAGGGACTACCGAGGTCTAATGAAAAACTGTTTTTT. Translated: CASSGRQGLPRSNEKLFF.

The chain uses TRBV7-9 and TRBJ2-1, with D perhaps TRBD2 (6 bases). The CDR3 is made up of 14 amino acids. CDR1 is SEHNR and CDR2 is FQNEAQ in the germline V gene (reference sequence). Trimming stripped 1 base from V and 7 bases from J, with 11 bases between. The CDR3 protein is CASSLDGSRNEQFF. The CDR3 DNA follows: TGTGCCAGCAGCTTAGACGGGAGTCGAAATGAGCAGTTCTTC.

The gene calls are TRBV4-1 and TRBJ1-1; 7 bases align to TRBD1. The length of the CDR3 is 13 residues. CDR1 is MGHRA, CDR2 YSYEKL, per germline. The V segment lost 0 bases and the J segment 11 bases; nucleotides outside the gene matches: 6. CDR3 nucleotides: TGCGCCAGCAGCCAAGAAAGACAGGGACCTGCTTTCTTT. Encoded protein: CASSQERQGPAFF.